This T cell receptor (beta chain) was sequenced in a study of glioma-infiltrating T cells after dendritic cell vaccination. V was cut by 4 bases and J by 0 bases, with 17 bases left in between. The CDR3 contains 17 residues. The germline CDR1 and CDR2 sequences are SGHRS and YFSETQ. Amplification used 60 V beta primers and 13 J beta primers. Using immunoSEQ multiplex PCR, the repertoire was profiled, and TCRdb retains in-frame clones only, with some absent. The profile shows 110,000 or so clones, around 90% of them singletons. Time point: after dendritic cell vaccination, including at tumor progression/relapse.

The starting material was blood, obtained after dendritic cell vaccination. The receptor was isolated from a human donor with glioblastoma. This chain connects TRBV5-1 to TRBJ1-3; maybe TRBD1 (6 bases). The CDR3 loop reads CASSLDTGPSSGNTIYF. In DNA, the CDR3 is TGCGCCAGCAGCCTGGATACAGGGCCGAGCTCTGGAAACACCATATATTTT.